This T cell receptor beta chain is drawn from a study of blood T cells in healthy people across ages. Deletions cut 1 base from V and 10 bases from J, with 13 bases between. The germline V gene has CDR1 KGHDR and CDR2 SFDVKD. The CDR3 is 14 amino acids. Peripheral blood, roughly 11 milliliters per donor, was collected. PBMCs were isolated at a quantity of at least 6 million per sample. With each sample, at least 5 micrograms of total RNA were extracted. A second PCR, run for roughly 7 to 12 cycles, used a sample-barcoded 5' primer plus a J-beta primer mix. TCRdb reprocessed the 5' RACE reads with MiXCR, giving one entry per CDR3 protein. Among approximately 800,000 distinct CDR3 sequences listed, about 46% were seen once.

Sequenced: blood. The sequence derives from a man older than 75 in good health. The chain couples TRBV24-1 to TRBJ2-1; the D gene could be TRBD1 or TRBD2 (5 bases each). The CDR3 bases are TGTGCCACCAGTGATTTCGGGACCGGAAGGGAGCAGTTCTTC. Protein: CATSDFGTGREQFF.